This T cell receptor (beta chain) was observed in a study of blood T cell repertoires in COVID-19. Sequenced by immunoSEQ multiplex PCR; TCRdb stores in-frame clones only, minus some. The sample lists 90,000 to 100,000 clones; approximately 81% were seen once. The sequence derives from a man aged 55 to 69 with acute or convalescent COVID-19. The sample comprised peripheral blood.

CDR3 nucleotides: TGTGCCAGCACCCCGGTGGGCAGGGCGAACACTGAAGCTTTCTTT. Its protein is CASTPVGRANTEAFF. This chain uses TRBV5-4 with TRBJ1-1; D perhaps matches TRBD1 (5 bases). CDR1 and CDR2 from the germline V gene are SGHNT and YYREEE (reference sequence). The CDR3 runs 15 residues. The germline V and J ends were trimmed by 6 bases and 1 base, with 16 bases remaining between them.